A single sample is the source of the 13 T cell receptor beta chains below, sequenced in a study of shared T cell receptors in the human thymus. Produced via immunoSEQ multiplex PCR; TCRdb's table is partial and in-frame only. The sample includes 720,000 or so clones, 70% to 90% of them seen just once. This sample also belongs to another study, concerning human thymus T cells.

Material: thymocytes. These TCRs come from a girl under three years old with a congenital heart defect.

The V and J genes are TRBV30 and TRBJ2-1; TRBD2 agrees at 16 bases. Unmatched junction bases numbered 12, after V lost 4 bases and J lost 6 bases. Per germline, CDR1 GTSNPN and CDR2 SVGIG (reference sequence). There are 18 residues in the CDR3. CDR3 sequence (DNA): TGTGCCTGGATGGGTTCTGGGACTAGCGGGGGGGCAATCAATGAGCAGTTCTTC. Residues: CAWMGSGTSGGAINEQFF.

The chain joins TRBV7-2 to TRBJ1-6; 9 bases are shared with TRBD1. After removal of 0 bases from V and 1 base from J, the junction contained 4 bases not matched to a gene. The CDR3 runs to 18 residues. The germline gives CDR1 SGHTA, CDR2 FQGNSA. CDR3 in amino acids: CASSLAGQGASYNSPLHF. The CDR3 bases are TGTGCCAGCAGCTTAGCGGGACAGGGTGCGTCCTATAATTCACCCCTCCACTTT.

V is TRBV25-1 and J is TRBJ2-6; no reliable D call. The CDR3 totals 14 residues. From germline, CDR1 is MGHDK and CDR2 SYGVNS. The V end was cut by 4 bases, the J end by 2 bases, with 6 bases between. This CDR3 is CASSGRAGANVLTF. The CDR3 DNA is TGTGCCAGCAGTGGACGGGCTGGGGCCAACGTCCTGACTTTC.

The rearrangement joins TRBV4-3 to TRBJ1-2; D is perhaps TRBD1 (6 bases). V lost 1 base to trimming and J lost 4 bases, with 10 bases between them. CDR3 length equals 14 residues. Germline V gives CDR1 LGHNA, CDR2 YSLEER. This CDR3 reads CASSQGTAFYGYTF. CDR3 DNA sequence: TGCGCCAGCAGCCAAGGGACAGCTTTCTATGGCTACACCTTC.

The CDR3 region is CAWGMTDYEQYF. The CDR3 DNA reads TGTGCCTGGGGGATGACAGATTACGAGCAGTACTTC. The chain recombines TRBV30 with TRBJ2-7, with a tentative D call TRBD1 (5 bases). V was clipped by 5 bases and J by 4 bases, with 12 bases between them. Germline assignment: CDR1 GTSNPN and CDR2 SVGIG (reference sequence). The CDR3 runs 12 residues. The complete variable domain, with remaining parts taken from reference TRBV30 and TRBJ2-7, reads SQTIHQWPATLVQPVGSPLSLECTVEGTSNPNLYWYRQAAGRGLQLLFYSVGIGQISSEVPQNLSASRPQDRQFILSSKKLLLSDSGFYLCAWGMTDYEQYFGPGTRLTVT.

The chain has TRBV5-1 and TRBJ2-2; a weak D match, TRBD2 (6 bases). V lost 2 bases to trimming and J lost 4 bases, with 15 bases between them. Germline CDR1 reads SGHRS; CDR2 reads YFSETQ. The CDR3 runs 16 residues. DNA of the CDR3: TGCGCCAGCAGCTTTTTTCCGGGGGTGGGCACCGGGGAGCTGTTTTTT. It encodes CASSFFPGVGTGELFF.

This clone was counted between two and nine times. The V call is TRBV6-1, the J call TRBJ1-2; 10 bases are shared with TRBD1. Per the germline V gene, CDR1 is MNHNS and CDR2 is SASEGT. V shed 7 bases and J 8 bases; nucleotides not matched to a gene: 7. CDR3 length equals 13 residues. The CDR3 DNA is TGTGCCAGCAACGACAGGGGGCGCGGCGGCTACACCTTC. It specifies CASNDRGRGGYTF.

This chain links TRBV11-2 with TRBJ1-1; TRBD1 matches 7 bases. The CDR3 totals 18 residues. Trimming took 5 bases from V and 4 from J; bases not matched to a gene: 19. The germline V gene encodes CDR1 SGHAT and CDR2 FQNNGV. Here the CDR3 reads CASSLWGTEPPPPTEAFF. The CDR3 DNA reads TGTGCCAGCAGCCTCTGGGGGACAGAACCACCCCCCCCCACTGAAGCTTTCTTT.

The CDR3 nucleotides read TGCGCCAGCAGTGAGACACAGAGAACTAACTATGGCTACACCTTC. Its protein product is CASSETQRTNYGYTF. The V gene is TRBV23-1, the J gene TRBJ1-2; no clear D gene. TRBV23-1 carries the ORF label, with uncertain function. This CDR3 region has 15 residues. Trimming stripped 5 bases from V and 0 bases from J, with 13 bases between.

The chain recombines TRBV12-5 with TRBJ2-1; possibly TRBD1 for D (6 bases). CDR1 is LGHNT and CDR2 is FRNRAP in the germline V gene. The CDR3 is 16 residues long. V dropped 1 base and J dropped 3 bases, with 13 bases sitting between them. Here the CDR3 DNA reads TGTGCTAGTGGTTTGGATAACGACAGGTACTACAATGAGCAGTTCTTC. It codes for CASGLDNDRYYNEQFF.

This rearrangement joins TRBV14 to TRBJ1-2; maybe TRBD1 (5 bases). V lost 1 base to trimming and J lost 5 bases, with 8 bases between them. Germline-derived CDR1 and CDR2 are SGHDN and FVKESK. This CDR3 has 13 amino acids. The CDR3 DNA follows: TGTGCCAGCAGCCAAGGTCCAGGGTATGGCTACACCTTC. Its protein is CASSQGPGYGYTF.

The chain combines TRBV10-3 with TRBJ2-3, with D perhaps matching TRBD1 (6 bases). Trimming removed 4 bases at V and 2 bases at J, with 13 bases between. The germline gives CDR1 ENHRY, CDR2 SYGVKD. This CDR3 is 15 amino acids long. The CDR3 is CAISAPGHYTDTQYF. As DNA, the CDR3 is TGTGCCATCAGTGCTCCGGGACACTACACAGATACGCAGTATTTT.

The V call is TRBV29-1, the J call TRBJ1-6; weak D call: TRBD1 (6 bases). V was shortened by 5 bases and J by 6 bases, with 23 bases between the two germline ends. This CDR3 comprises 17 residues. Germline loops: CDR1 SQVTM, CDR2 ANQGSEA. The CDR3 reads CSVSWDTLNLCNSPLHF. The CDR3 region has the DNA TGCAGCGTTTCCTGGGACACCCTAAACTTATGTAATTCACCCCTCCACTTT. Filled out from reference TRBV29-1 and TRBJ1-6, the complete variable domain reads SAVISQKPSRDICQRGTSLTIQCQVDSQVTMMFWYRQQPGQSLTLIATANQGSEATYESGFVIDKFPISRPNLTFSTLTVSNMSPEDSSIYLCSVSWDTLNLCNSPLHFGNGTRLTVT.